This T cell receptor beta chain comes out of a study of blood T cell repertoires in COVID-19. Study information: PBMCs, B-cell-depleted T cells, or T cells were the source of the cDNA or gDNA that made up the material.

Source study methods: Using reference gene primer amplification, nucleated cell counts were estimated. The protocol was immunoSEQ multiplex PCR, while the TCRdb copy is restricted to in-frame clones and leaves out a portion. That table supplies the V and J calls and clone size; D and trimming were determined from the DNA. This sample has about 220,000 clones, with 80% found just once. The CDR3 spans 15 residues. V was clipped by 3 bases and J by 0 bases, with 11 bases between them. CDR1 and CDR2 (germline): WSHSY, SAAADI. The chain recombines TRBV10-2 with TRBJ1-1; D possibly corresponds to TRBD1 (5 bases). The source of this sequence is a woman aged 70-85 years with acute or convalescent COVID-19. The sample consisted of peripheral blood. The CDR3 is CASSDLGHLNTEAFF. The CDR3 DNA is TGCGCCAGCAGTGACCTCGGACATTTGAACACTGAAGCTTTCTTT.